These 12 T cell receptor beta chains were all obtained from the same sample, sequenced in a study of PD-1 blockade in classical Hodgkin lymphoma. The assay was immunoSEQ multiplex PCR, and TCRdb's table has in-frame clones only and misses some. The table shows about 46,000 clones, with around three quarters occurring only once. All patients relapsed after autologous stem cell transplantation, and brentuximab vedotin exposure varied. The sequencing here drew on peripheral blood mononuclear cells (PBMCs), taken before the second cycle of nivolumab. These receptors were obtained from a human donor with classical Hodgkin lymphoma.

The genes are TRBV9 and TRBJ2-1; D not resolved. Looked up from germline, CDR1 is SGDLS and CDR2 is YYNGEE. CDR3 length equals 15 residues. Trimming left V 1 base short and J 5 bases short, with 13 bases between. CDR3 sequence reads: CASSVSPHHDNEQFF. In DNA form, the CDR3 reads TGTGCCAGCAGCGTATCCCCCCACCACGACAATGAGCAGTTCTTC. Full variable domain (rest looked up from reference TRBV9 and TRBJ2-1): DSGVTQTPKHLITATGQRVTLRCSPRSGDLSVYWYQQSLDQGLQFLIQYYNGEERAKGNILERFSAQQFPDLHSELNLSSLELGDSALYFCASSVSPHHDNEQFFGPGTRLTVL.

A remark on this clone: The junction differs from germline at one of its ends, possibly a read error. The chain employs TRBV6-4 and TRBJ1-1; D is ambiguous. Germline V gene sequence: CDR1 MRHNA, CDR2 SNTAGT. The CDR3 consists of 15 residues. The DNA of the CDR3 is TGTGCCAGCAGTTACTCGTCTCAAGGAATCACTGAAGCTTTCTTT. Translating gives CASSYSSQGITEAFF.

The chain is built from TRBV2 and TRBJ1-2; D might be TRBD1 (5 bases). V was cut by 5 bases and J by 4 bases, with 11 bases left in between. The CDR3 is 13 amino acids. From germline, CDR1 is SNHLY and CDR2 FYNNEI. CDR3 amino acids: CASSTGTTYGYTF. The CDR3 nucleotides read TGTGCCAGCAGTACTGGGACGACCTATGGCTACACCTTC.

V is TRBV6-5 and J is TRBJ1-3; a weak D match, TRBD1 (5 bases). This CDR3 contains 15 residues. Germline CDR1 is MNHEY and CDR2 is SVGAGI. The V and J ends lost 0 bases and 0 bases respectively, with 6 bases between them. The CDR3 protein is CASSYSDNSGNTIYF. The CDR3, as DNA: TGTGCCAGCAGTTACTCGGACAACTCTGGAAACACCATATATTTT.

V is TRBV21-1 and J is TRBJ2-3; the D call TRBD1 from the table was never checked on the DNA. TRBV21-1 is designated a pseudogene. The CDR3 runs 17 residues. The CDR3 coding sequence is TGTGCCAGCAGCAAACGCCTCCAGGGCGATCCGACAGATACGCAGTATTTT. It codes for CASSKRLQGDPTDTQYF.

The V call is TRBV4-1, the J call TRBJ1-2, with D unresolved. Germline V gene sequence: CDR1 MGHRA, CDR2 YSYEKL. The V end was cut by 3 bases, the J end by 6 bases, with 23 bases between. The CDR3 totals 17 residues. The CDR3 DNA is TGCGCCAGCAGCCAGCCGACTCTAACCGGAGGGAATGATGGCTACACCTTC. Its protein product is CASSQPTLTGGNDGYTF.

This chain connects TRBV9 to TRBJ2-7; D gene unclear. The ends were cut back, 1 base at V and 5 bases at J, with 19 bases in the middle. The CDR3 extends over 16 amino acids. The germline CDR1 and CDR2 sequences are SGDLS and YYNGEE. The CDR3 DNA reads TGTGCCAGCAGCGTAATGAGTTCCTCGGTCTATGACGAGCAGTACTTC. Protein sequence: CASSVMSSSVYDEQYF.

Concerning this clone: This sample includes further DNA sequences coding for the same CDR3. The gene calls are TRBV5-1 and TRBJ1-1, with D perhaps TRBD1 (5 bases). This CDR3 is 15 amino acids long. Trimming left V 0 bases short and J 4 bases short, with 13 bases between. In germline, CDR1 is SGHRS, CDR2 YFSETQ. DNA of the CDR3: TGCGCCAGCAGCTTGGATGAGGTGGGGGGCACTGAAGCTTTCTTT. Translating gives CASSLDEVGGTEAFF.

This clone was seen more than once but under ten times. The chain recombines TRBV27 with TRBJ1-1; D uncertain. V was shortened by 5 bases and J by 2 bases, with 0 bases between the two germline ends. This CDR3 contains 10 residues. Germline V CDR1 and CDR2: MNHEY, SMNVEV (reference sequence). Here the CDR3 reads CASSNTEAFF. The CDR3 bases are TGTGCCAGCAGTAACACTGAAGCTTTCTTT.

This clone appeared a few times. The V call is TRBV19, the J call TRBJ2-2; D remains unclear. Trimming cost V 7 bases and J 4 bases, with 10 bases left between them. The CDR3 is 13 residues long. CDR1 is LNHDA and CDR2 is SQIVND in the germline V gene (reference sequence). CDR3 sequence (DNA): TGTGCCAGTAAACGCGGCATCACCGGGGAGCTGTTTTTT. Its translation: CASKRGITGELFF. Supplemented by reference TRBV19 and TRBJ2-2, the full variable domain reads DGGITQSPKYLFRKEGQNVTLSCEQNLNHDAMYWYRQDPGQGLRLIYYSQIVNDFQKGDIAEGYSVSREKKESFPLTVTSAQKNPTAFYLCASKRGITGELFFGEGSRLTVL.

The chain joins TRBV11-2 to TRBJ1-6; D ambiguous. V lost 3 bases and J 0 bases, leaving 15 bases between the germline ends. From germline, CDR1 is SGHAT and CDR2 FQNNGV. CDR3 size: 18 residues. The CDR3 here is CASSFPPDSSSYNSPLHF. The DNA of the CDR3 is TGTGCCAGCAGCTTCCCTCCCGACTCGAGCTCCTATAATTCACCCCTCCACTTT. Full variable domain (missing parts from reference TRBV11-2 and TRBJ1-6): EAGVAQSPRYKIIEKRQSVAFWCNPISGHATLYWYQQILGQGPKLLIQFQNNGVVDDSQLPKDRFSAERLKGVDSTLKIQPAKLEDSAVYLCASSFPPDSSSYNSPLHFGNGTRLTVT.

The CDR3 loop is CASSSHGGVGANVLTF. The CDR3, as DNA: TGTGCCAGCAGCTCTCACGGAGGGGTCGGGGCCAACGTCCTGACTTTC. This chain connects TRBV7-9 to TRBJ2-6, with D possibly TRBD2 on 6 matching bases. This CDR3 has 16 amino acids. The germline V and J ends were trimmed by 4 bases and 4 bases, with 14 bases remaining between them. Germline V CDR1 and CDR2: SEHNR, FQNEAQ (reference sequence).